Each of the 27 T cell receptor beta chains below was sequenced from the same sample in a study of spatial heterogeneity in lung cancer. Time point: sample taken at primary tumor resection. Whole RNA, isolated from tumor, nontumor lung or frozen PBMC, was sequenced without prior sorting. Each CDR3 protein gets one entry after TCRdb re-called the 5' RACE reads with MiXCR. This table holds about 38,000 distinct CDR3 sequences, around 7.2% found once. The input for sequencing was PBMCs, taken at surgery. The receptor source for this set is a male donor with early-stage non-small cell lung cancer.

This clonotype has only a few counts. The CDR3 nucleotides read TGTGCCAGTAGGCGTCGGACTAGCGCAGATACGCAGTATTTT. It yields the protein CASRRRTSADTQYF. The chain joins TRBV19 to TRBJ2-3; 9 bases fit TRBD2. The CDR3 loop spans 14 amino acids. J gave up 4 bases and V 6 bases, and 5 bases lay outside the gene matches. CDR1 and CDR2 from the germline V gene are LNHDA and SQIVND (reference sequence).

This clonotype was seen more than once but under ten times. The CDR3 reads CSASDPQQGRKLFF. CDR3 nucleotides: TGCAGTGCTAGCGACCCCCAACAGGGACGAAAACTGTTTTTT. This sequence joins TRBV20-1 and TRBJ1-4; tentative D call: TRBD1 (6 bases). In germline, CDR1 is DFQATT, CDR2 SNEGSKA (reference sequence). The V end lost 3 bases, the J end lost 10 bases, and 18 bases lay between the germline ends. This CDR3 comprises 14 residues.

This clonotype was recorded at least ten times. The chain's CDR3 is CASSSTGVYYGYTF. In nucleotides, the CDR3 is TGTGCCAGCAGCTCGACAGGGGTTTACTATGGCTACACCTTC. The rearrangement joins TRBV27 to TRBJ1-2, with TRBD1 identical over 8 bases. The V gene end was trimmed by 6 bases and the J gene end by 3 bases; junction bases not matched to a gene: 6. This CDR3 is built from 14 residues. CDR1 and CDR2 (germline): MNHEY, SMNVEV (reference sequence).

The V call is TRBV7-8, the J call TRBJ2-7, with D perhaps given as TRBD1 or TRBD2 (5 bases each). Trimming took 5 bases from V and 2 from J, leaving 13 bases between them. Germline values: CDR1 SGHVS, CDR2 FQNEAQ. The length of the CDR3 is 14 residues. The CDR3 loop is CASSPGRTTYEQYF. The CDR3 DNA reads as TGTGCCAGCAGCCCGGGACGGACGACCTACGAGCAGTACTTC.

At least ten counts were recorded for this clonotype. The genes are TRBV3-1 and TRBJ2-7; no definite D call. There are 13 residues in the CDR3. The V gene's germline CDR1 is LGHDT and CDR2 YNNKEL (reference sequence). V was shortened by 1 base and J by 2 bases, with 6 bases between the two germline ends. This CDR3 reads CASSQGQTYEQYF. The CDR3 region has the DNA TGTGCCAGCAGCCAAGGGCAGACCTACGAGCAGTACTTC.

The CDR3 DNA sequence: TGTGCCAGCAGCCCACGGGCAGGACCCTACGAGCAGTACTTC. This codes for CASSPRAGPYEQYF. The rearrangement links TRBV27 to TRBJ2-7; D unresolved. The ends were cut back, 6 bases at V and 2 bases at J, with 14 bases in the middle. The length of the CDR3 is 14 residues. Germline V CDR1 and CDR2: MNHEY, SMNVEV (reference sequence).

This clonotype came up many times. The CDR3 protein is CASSGGIDTDTQYF. The CDR3 nucleotides read TGTGCCAGCAGTGGTGGAATCGACACAGATACGCAGTATTTT. The V call is TRBV5-4, the J call TRBJ2-3, with unresolved D. CDR3 size: 14 residues. V was clipped by 5 bases and J by 2 bases, with 12 bases between them. CDR1 is SGHNT and CDR2 is YYREEE in the germline V gene (reference sequence).

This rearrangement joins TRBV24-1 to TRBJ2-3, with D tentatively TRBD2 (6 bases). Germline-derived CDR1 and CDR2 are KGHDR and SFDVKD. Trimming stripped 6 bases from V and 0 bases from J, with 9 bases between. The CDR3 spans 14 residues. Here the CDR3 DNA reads TGTGCCACCAGTTATAGCGGAAGCACAGATACGCAGTATTTT. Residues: CATSYSGSTDTQYF.

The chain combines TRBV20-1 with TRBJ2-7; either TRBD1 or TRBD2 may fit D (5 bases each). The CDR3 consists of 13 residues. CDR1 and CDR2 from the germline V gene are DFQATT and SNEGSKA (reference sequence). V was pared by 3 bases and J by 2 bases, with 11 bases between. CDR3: CSASFGGTYEQYF. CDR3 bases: TGCAGTGCTAGTTTTGGGGGTACCTACGAGCAGTACTTC.

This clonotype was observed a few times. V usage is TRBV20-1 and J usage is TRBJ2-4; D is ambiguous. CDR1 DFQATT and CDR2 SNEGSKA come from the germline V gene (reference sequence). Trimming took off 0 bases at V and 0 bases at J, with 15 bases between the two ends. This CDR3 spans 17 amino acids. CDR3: CSAREGRAPLAKNIQYF. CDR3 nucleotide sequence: TGCAGTGCTAGAGAGGGCAGAGCCCCTCTAGCCAAAAACATTCAGTACTTC.

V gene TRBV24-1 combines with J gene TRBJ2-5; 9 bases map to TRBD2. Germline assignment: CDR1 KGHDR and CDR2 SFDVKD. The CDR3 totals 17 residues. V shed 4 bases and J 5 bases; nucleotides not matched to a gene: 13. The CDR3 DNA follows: TGTGCCACCAGTGACCCAGGCGGTAGCGGGAGTCGGGAGACCCAGTACTTC. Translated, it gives CATSDPGGSGSRETQYF.

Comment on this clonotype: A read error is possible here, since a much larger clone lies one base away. The CDR3 sequence: CASSSGPKSNEKLFF. Written as DNA, the CDR3 is TGCGCCAGCAGCTCGGGACCCAAAAGCAATGAAAAACTGTTTTTT. V usage is TRBV5-1 and J usage is TRBJ1-4; possibly TRBD1 for D (5 bases). CDR3 length: 15 amino acids. Trimming removed 3 bases at V and 5 bases at J, with 14 bases between. Germline V lookup: CDR1 SGHRS, CDR2 YFSETQ.

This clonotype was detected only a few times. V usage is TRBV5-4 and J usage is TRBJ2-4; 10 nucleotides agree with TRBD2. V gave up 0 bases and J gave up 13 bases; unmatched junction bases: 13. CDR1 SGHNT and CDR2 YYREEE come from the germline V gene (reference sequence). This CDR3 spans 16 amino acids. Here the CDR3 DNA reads TGTGCCAGCAGCTTGGCCGGGGTGGCTAGCGGGAGTTTCCAGTACTTC. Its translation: CASSLAGVASGSFQYF.

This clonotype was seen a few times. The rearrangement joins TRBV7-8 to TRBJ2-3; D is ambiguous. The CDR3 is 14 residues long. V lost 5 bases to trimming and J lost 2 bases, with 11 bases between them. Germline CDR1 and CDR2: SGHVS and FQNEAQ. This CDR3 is CASSRLQSTDTQYF. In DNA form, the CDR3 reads TGTGCCAGCAGCCGACTTCAATCCACAGATACGCAGTATTTT.

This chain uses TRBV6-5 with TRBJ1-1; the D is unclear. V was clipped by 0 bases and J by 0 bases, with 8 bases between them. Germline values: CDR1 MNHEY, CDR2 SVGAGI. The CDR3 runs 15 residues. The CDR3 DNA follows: TGTGCCAGCAGTTACTCCAACACTTTGAACACTGAAGCTTTCTTT. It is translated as CASSYSNTLNTEAFF.

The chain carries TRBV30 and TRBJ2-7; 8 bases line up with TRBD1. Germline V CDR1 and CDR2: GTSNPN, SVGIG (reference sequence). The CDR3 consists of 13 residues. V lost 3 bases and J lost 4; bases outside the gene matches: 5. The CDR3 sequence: CAWRDRVRYEQYF. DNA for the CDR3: TGTGCCTGGAGGGACAGGGTAAGATACGAGCAGTACTTC.

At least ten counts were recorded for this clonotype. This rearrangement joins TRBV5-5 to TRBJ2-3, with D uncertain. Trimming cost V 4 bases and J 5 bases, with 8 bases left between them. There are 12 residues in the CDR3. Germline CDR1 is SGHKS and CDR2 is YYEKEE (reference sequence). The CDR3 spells CASSLQLDTQYF. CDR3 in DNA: TGTGCCAGCAGCCTGCAACTAGATACGCAGTATTTT.

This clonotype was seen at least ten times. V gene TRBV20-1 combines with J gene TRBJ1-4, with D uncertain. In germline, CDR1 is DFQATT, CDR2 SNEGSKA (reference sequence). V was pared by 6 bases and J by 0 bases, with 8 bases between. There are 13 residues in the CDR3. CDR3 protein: CSARTSTNEKLFF. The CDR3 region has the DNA TGCAGTGCCCGGACCTCAACTAATGAAAAACTGTTTTTT.

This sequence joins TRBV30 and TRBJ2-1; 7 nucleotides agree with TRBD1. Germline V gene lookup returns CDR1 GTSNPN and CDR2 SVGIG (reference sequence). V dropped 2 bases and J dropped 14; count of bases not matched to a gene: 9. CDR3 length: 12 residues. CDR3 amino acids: CAWSLPGQVEFF. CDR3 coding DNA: TGTGCCTGGAGTCTCCCCGGACAGGTGGAGTTCTTC.

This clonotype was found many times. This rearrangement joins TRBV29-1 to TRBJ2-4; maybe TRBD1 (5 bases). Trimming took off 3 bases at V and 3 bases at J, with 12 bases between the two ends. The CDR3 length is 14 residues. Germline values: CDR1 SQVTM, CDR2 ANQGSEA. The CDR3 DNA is TGCAGCGTTGATCGGGTTCAGGGCAAAAACATTCAGTACTTC. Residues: CSVDRVQGKNIQYF.

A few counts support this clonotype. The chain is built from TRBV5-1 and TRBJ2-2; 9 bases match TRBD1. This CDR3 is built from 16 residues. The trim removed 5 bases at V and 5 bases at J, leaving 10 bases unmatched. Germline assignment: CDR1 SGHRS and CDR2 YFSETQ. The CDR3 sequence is CASSQSTGGTTGELFF. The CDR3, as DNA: TGCGCCAGCAGTCAATCGACAGGGGGAACAACCGGGGAGCTGTTTTTT.

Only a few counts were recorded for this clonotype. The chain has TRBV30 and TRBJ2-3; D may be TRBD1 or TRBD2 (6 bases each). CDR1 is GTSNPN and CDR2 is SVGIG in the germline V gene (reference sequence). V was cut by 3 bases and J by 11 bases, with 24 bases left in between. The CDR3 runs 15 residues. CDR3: CAWSPGGGRSGMQYF. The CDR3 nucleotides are TGTGCCTGGAGCCCAGGAGGGGGACGCTCGGGTATGCAGTATTTT.

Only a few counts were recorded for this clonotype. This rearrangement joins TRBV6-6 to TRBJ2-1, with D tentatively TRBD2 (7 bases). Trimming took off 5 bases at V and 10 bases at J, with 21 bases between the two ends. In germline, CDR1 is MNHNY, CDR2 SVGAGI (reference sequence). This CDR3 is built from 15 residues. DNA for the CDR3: TGTGCCAGCAGTAGCGTAGGGGGGGCCCGTGTCGAGCAGTTCTTC. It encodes CASSSVGGARVEQFF.

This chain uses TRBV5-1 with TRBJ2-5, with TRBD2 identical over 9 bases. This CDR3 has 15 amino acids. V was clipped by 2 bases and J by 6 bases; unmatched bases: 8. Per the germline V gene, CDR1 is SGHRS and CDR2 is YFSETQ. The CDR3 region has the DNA TGCGCCAGCAGCTTCGGTAGCGGGGGACGAAAGACCCAGTACTTC. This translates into CASSFGSGGRKTQYF.

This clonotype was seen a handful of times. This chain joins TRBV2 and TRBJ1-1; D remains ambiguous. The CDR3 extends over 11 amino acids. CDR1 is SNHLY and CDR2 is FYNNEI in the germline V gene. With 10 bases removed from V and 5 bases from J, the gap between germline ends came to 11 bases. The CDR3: CATRLHTEAFF. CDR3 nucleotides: TGTGCCACCCGATTGCATACTGAAGCTTTCTTT.

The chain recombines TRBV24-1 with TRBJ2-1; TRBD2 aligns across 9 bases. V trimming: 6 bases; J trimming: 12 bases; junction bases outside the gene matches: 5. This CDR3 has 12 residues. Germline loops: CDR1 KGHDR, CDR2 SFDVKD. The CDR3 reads CATSRAGGVQFF. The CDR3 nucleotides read TGTGCCACCAGTAGAGCGGGAGGTGTGCAGTTCTTC.

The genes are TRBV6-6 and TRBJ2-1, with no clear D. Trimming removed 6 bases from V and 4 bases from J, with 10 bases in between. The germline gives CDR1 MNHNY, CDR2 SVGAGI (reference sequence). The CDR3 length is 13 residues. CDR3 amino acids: CASSSSQYNEQFF. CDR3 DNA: TGTGCCAGCAGCTCCTCCCAATACAATGAGCAGTTCTTC.